The 8 T cell receptor beta chains given below trace back to one sample, sequenced in a study of T cell changes during pregnancy in multiple sclerosis. Data came from immunoSEQ multiplex PCR; TCRdb stores just in-frame clones and leaves some out. Among about 36,000 clones listed, approximately 92% were seen once. The input for sequencing was CD4+ T cells from peripheral blood mononuclear cells, taken in the third trimester of pregnancy. Source of these receptors: a female donor in good health, enrolled as a control in a pregnancy study.

The gene calls are TRBV7-9 and TRBJ1-5; the D gene is possibly TRBD1 (6 bases). The germline gives CDR1 SEHNR, CDR2 FQNEAQ (reference sequence). The V end lost 5 bases, the J end lost 4 bases, and 9 bases lay between the germline ends. The CDR3 extends over 13 amino acids. The CDR3 nucleotides read TGTGCCAGCAGCCCCGACAGGAATCAGCCCCAGCATTTT. Translating it yields CASSPDRNQPQHF.

The chain couples TRBV5-6 to TRBJ1-4; TRBD1 agrees at 10 bases. This CDR3 region has 18 residues. V dropped 0 bases and J dropped 3; count of bases not matched to a gene: 8. Germline CDR1 reads SGHDT; CDR2 reads YYEEEE. In nucleotides, the CDR3 is TGTGCCAGCAGCTTGGTGGGGACAGGGGTGTCGGCTAATGAAAAACTGTTTTTT. It specifies CASSLVGTGVSANEKLFF.

This clone was seen a handful of times. The V and J genes are TRBV15 and TRBJ2-7; no firm D call. The CDR3 contains 12 residues. Trimming stripped 1 base from V and 5 bases from J, with 6 bases between. Germline assignment: CDR1 LNHNV and CDR2 YYDKDF (reference sequence). CDR3 region: CATSRARNEQYF. The CDR3 bases are TGTGCCACCAGCAGAGCCCGTAACGAGCAGTACTTC.

V is TRBV4-1 and J is TRBJ1-3, with a possible D match to TRBD1 (6 bases). Germline CDR1 MGHRA, CDR2 YSYEKL. Trimming removed 4 bases at V and 4 bases at J, with 20 bases between. The CDR3 has 17 amino acids. CDR3 nucleotides: TGCGCCAGCAGCCTTCGAAGGACAGCTAGTTTGGGAAACACCATATATTTT. Its translation is CASSLRRTASLGNTIYF.

Worth noting for this clone: Other nucleotide sequences in the sample specify the same CDR3. This chain connects TRBV7-9 to TRBJ2-2; D possibly corresponds to TRBD1 (5 bases). CDR3 size: 16 residues. CDR1 and CDR2 from the germline V gene are SEHNR and FQNEAQ (reference sequence). V dropped 0 bases and J dropped 0 bases, with 8 bases sitting between them. The CDR3 loop is CASSLAQGTNTGELFF. In DNA form, the CDR3 reads TGTGCCAGCAGCTTAGCGCAGGGAACGAACACCGGGGAGCTGTTTTTT.

This rearrangement joins TRBV11-2 to TRBJ1-1; D not certain. Deletions cut 1 base from V and 3 bases from J, with 6 bases between. The CDR3 totals 13 residues. Germline V lookup: CDR1 SGHAT, CDR2 FQNNGV. CDR3 in amino acids: CASSLVPDTEAFF. In DNA, the CDR3 is TGTGCCAGCAGCTTAGTGCCGGACACTGAAGCTTTCTTT.

The chain carries TRBV4-1 and TRBJ1-2; D gene unclear. Trimming shortened V by 2 bases and J by 4 bases, and 11 bases separated the two germline ends. The CDR3 consists of 14 residues. CDR1 and CDR2 (germline): MGHRA, YSYEKL. CDR3 region: CASSQQKPSYGYTF. Written as DNA, the CDR3 is TGCGCCAGCAGCCAACAGAAACCCTCCTATGGCTACACCTTC.

This clone was seen a single time. The gene calls are TRBV4-1 and TRBJ1-5; TRBD1 matches 7 bases. The CDR3 is 17 residues long. Trimming removed 1 base from V and 4 bases from J; junction bases left unmatched: 10. From germline, CDR1 is MGHRA and CDR2 YSYEKL. For the CDR3, the DNA is TGCGCCAGCAGCCAAGTAGGGGGCGCATCAATTAATCAGCCCCAGCATTTT. It codes for CASSQVGGASINQPQHF.